A single sample gave rise to the 25 T cell receptor beta chains below, sequenced in a study of T cells in Graves' hyperthyroidism and ophthalmopathy. TCR beta CDR3 regions were amplified from RNA. The HTBI set primed first-round TCR CDR3 RT-PCR. MiXCR, applied by TCRdb to the multiplex PCR reads, yields one record per CDR3 protein. The sample consists of over 350,000 distinct CDR3 sequences, roughly 14% of them appearing once. Input material: blood. The receptors were sampled from a man aged 18 to 29 with Graves' ophthalmopathy.

For this clonotype: A read error may explain this, as a much larger clone is one base away. The rearrangement links TRBV15 to TRBJ2-5, with unresolved D. The CDR3 length is 14 residues. Germline V gives CDR1 LNHNV, CDR2 YYDKDF (reference sequence). DNA for the CDR3: TGTGCCACCAGTGGACCCTCGTACCAAGAGACCCAGGACTTC. Residues: CATSGPSYQETQDF.

This clonotype was detected many times. The chain has TRBV18 and TRBJ2-5, with a possible D match to TRBD2 (6 bases). Trimming cost V 3 bases and J 4 bases, with 12 bases left between them. The germline V gene encodes CDR1 KGHSH and CDR2 LQKENI. The CDR3 loop spans 14 amino acids. The CDR3 is CASSPGTVSETQYF. The CDR3 DNA is TGTGCCAGCTCACCCGGGACTGTCTCAGAGACCCAGTACTTC. The full variable domain, with the rest looked up from reference TRBV18 and TRBJ2-5, is NAGVMQNPRHLVRRRGQEARLRCSPMKGHSHVYWYRQLPEEGLKFMVYLQKENIIDESGMPKERFSAEFPKEGPSILRIQQVVRGDSAAYFCASSPGTVSETQYFGPGTRLLVL.

Ten or more counts support this clonotype. This chain joins TRBV7-9 and TRBJ2-7, with a possible D match to TRBD2 (6 bases). This CDR3 contains 14 residues. Germline CDR1 and CDR2: SEHNR and FQNEAQ (reference sequence). The ends were cut back, 4 bases at V and 2 bases at J, with 12 bases in the middle. CDR3 nucleotides: TGTGCCAGCAGCTCTACTGCGGGAACCTACGAGCAGTACTTC. As protein: CASSSTAGTYEQYF.

This clonotype was counted at least ten times. V gene TRBV4-1 combines with J gene TRBJ2-7; 12 bases match TRBD2. V was clipped by 5 bases and J by 1 base; unmatched bases: 6. This CDR3 is 16 amino acids long. The germline CDR1 and CDR2 sequences are MGHRA and YSYEKL. The DNA for the CDR3 is TGCGCCAGCAGCAGACTAGCGGGAGAGAGGTCCTACGAGCAGTACTTC. Translating it yields CASSRLAGERSYEQYF.

This clonotype has at least ten counts. V usage is TRBV20-1 and J usage is TRBJ2-7; D remains unclear. Germline V gene data show CDR1 as DFQATT and CDR2 as SNEGSKA (reference sequence). The CDR3 is 13 amino acids. The germline V and J ends were trimmed by 3 bases and 5 bases, with 14 bases remaining between them. The CDR3: CSASQPAAHEQYF. The CDR3, as DNA: TGCAGTGCTAGTCAGCCGGCAGCCCACGAGCAGTACTTC.

This clonotype appeared once. A clone one base away is much larger, so this may be a read error. The V and J genes are TRBV6-1 and TRBJ2-3; either TRBD1 or TRBD2 may supply D (6 bases each). The CDR3 length is 15 residues. V lost 2 bases and J lost 8, with 17 bases in between. The germline V gene has CDR1 MNHNS and CDR2 SASEGT. The CDR3 bases are TGTGCCAGCAGTGAATCTATGGGGGGCGCAGGTACGCAGTATTTT. Its protein is CASSESMGGAGTQYF.

This clonotype was seen repeatedly, ten times or more. J is TRBJ1-1 and V is TRBV6-1; tentative D call: TRBD1 (5 bases). Trimming cost V 4 bases and J 6 bases, with 12 bases left between them. The CDR3 totals 13 residues. Germline V CDR1 and CDR2: MNHNS, SASEGT. CDR3 nucleotides: TGTGCCAGCAGTGCTCAGGGAGGGCCTGAAGCTTTCTTT. Translating it yields CASSAQGGPEAFF.

This clonotype turned up a few times. The CDR3, as DNA: TGTGCCAGCCAAAATACAGGGTACCAGCCCCAGCATTTT. It is translated as CASQNTGYQPQHF. V usage is TRBV6-1 and J usage is TRBJ1-5; D possibly corresponds to TRBD1 (6 bases). This CDR3 is 13 amino acids long. CDR1 MNHNS and CDR2 SASEGT come from the germline V gene. The ends were cut back, 8 bases at V and 7 bases at J, with 15 bases in the middle.

The table lists this clonotype with many counts. This chain connects TRBV7-6 to TRBJ1-3; D gene ambiguous. Trimming stripped 5 bases from V and 5 bases from J, with 10 bases between. Germline values: CDR1 SGHVS, CDR2 FNYEAQ. The length of the CDR3 is 13 residues. CDR3 protein: CASSPQWRNTIYF. The CDR3 DNA sequence: TGTGCCAGCAGCCCCCAATGGCGAAACACCATATATTTT. The full variable domain, rest sourced from reference TRBV7-6 and TRBJ1-3, is GAGVSQSPRYKVTKRGQDVALRCDPISGHVSLYWYRQALGQGPEFLTYFNYEAQQDKSGLPNDRFSAERPEGSISTLTIQRTEQRDSAMYRCASSPQWRNTIYFGEGSWLTVV.

This clonotype was recorded at least ten times. The rearrangement uses TRBV30 and TRBJ2-7; D perhaps matches TRBD2 (6 bases). The CDR3 is made up of 15 amino acids. Germline CDR1 reads GTSNPN; CDR2 reads SVGIG (reference sequence). V was clipped by 4 bases and J by 3 bases, with 19 bases between them. DNA of the CDR3: TGTGCCTGGACGCCCCTAGCTAGCGTCGGCTACGAGCAGTACTTC. Translation gives CAWTPLASVGYEQYF.

The sample holds a few counts of this clonotype. The chain employs TRBV6-1 and TRBJ2-3, with D tentatively TRBD1 (5 bases). Germline V gene lookup returns CDR1 MNHNS and CDR2 SASEGT. The germline V and J ends were trimmed by 5 bases and 6 bases, with 12 bases remaining between them. The CDR3 has 13 residues. CDR3 bases: TGTGCCAGCAGTTTCGGTAGGGGTGATACGCAGTATTTT. Translation gives CASSFGRGDTQYF.

This clonotype was counted ten times or more. The chain recombines TRBV4-1 with TRBJ2-7, with D perhaps TRBD1 (6 bases). CDR1 and CDR2 from the germline V gene are MGHRA and YSYEKL. The CDR3 is 15 amino acids. V was cut by 1 base and J by 2 bases, with 12 bases left in between. The CDR3 sequence is CASSQVWDITYEQYF. DNA for the CDR3: TGCGCCAGCAGCCAAGTTTGGGACATTACCTACGAGCAGTACTTC.

There are many counts of this clonotype. The chain recombines TRBV30 with TRBJ1-2; 8 bases are shared with TRBD1. Per the germline V gene, CDR1 is GTSNPN and CDR2 is SVGIG (reference sequence). The V gene end was trimmed by 3 bases and the J gene end by 4 bases; junction bases not matched to a gene: 7. CDR3 length equals 14 residues. CDR3 protein: CAWRHWTGSYGYTF. CDR3 nucleotide sequence: TGTGCCTGGAGACATTGGACAGGGAGCTATGGCTACACCTTC.

This clonotype was seen ten or more times. V gene TRBV2 combines with J gene TRBJ2-2; 9 bases line up with TRBD2. The CDR3 loop spans 15 amino acids. The V and J ends lost 7 bases and 4 bases, in that order; junction bases with no gene match: 7. Germline V gives CDR1 SNHLY, CDR2 FYNNEI. This CDR3 is CASTAAGGPTGELFF. DNA of the CDR3: TGTGCCAGCACGGCAGCGGGGGGCCCCACCGGGGAGCTGTTTTTT.

This clonotype was counted many times. The J gene is TRBJ1-5, the V gene TRBV29-1; D unresolved. Trimming stripped 6 bases from V and 6 bases from J, with 15 bases between. CDR3 size: 13 residues. Germline CDR1 SQVTM, CDR2 ANQGSEA. The CDR3 spells CSVATSARQPQHF. For the CDR3, the DNA is TGCAGCGTAGCTACATCGGCTCGTCAGCCCCAGCATTTT. The whole variable domain, filled in from reference TRBV29-1 and TRBJ1-5, reads SAVISQKPSRDICQRGTSLTIQCQVDSQVTMMFWYRQQPGQSLTLIATANQGSEATYESGFVIDKFPISRPNLTFSTLTVSNMSPEDSSIYLCSVATSARQPQHFGDGTRLSIL.

This clonotype has a count of ten or more. The rearrangement links TRBV20-1 to TRBJ1-2; no firm D call. This CDR3 is 12 amino acids long. Germline V gene sequence: CDR1 DFQATT, CDR2 SNEGSKA (reference sequence). The ends were cut back, 3 bases at V and 3 bases at J, with 8 bases in the middle. The CDR3 protein is CSASGGDYGYTF. The DNA of the CDR3 is TGCAGTGCTAGTGGCGGGGACTATGGCTACACCTTC.

This clonotype was counted a few times. J is TRBJ1-2 and V is TRBV3-1; possibly TRBD1 for D (6 bases). V lost 5 bases, J lost 4 bases, and 23 bases lay in between. The CDR3 has 17 residues. Per germline, CDR1 LGHDT and CDR2 YNNKEL (reference sequence). The CDR3 region is CASSEDRGARYFYGYTF. In DNA form, the CDR3 reads TGTGCCAGCAGCGAGGATAGGGGGGCTCGGTACTTCTATGGCTACACCTTC.

This clonotype was observed a few times. The chain is built from TRBV27 and TRBJ2-1; D remains unclear. Trimming took 2 bases from V and 0 from J, leaving 2 bases between them. The germline gives CDR1 MNHEY, CDR2 SMNVEV (reference sequence). The CDR3 is made up of 13 amino acids. CDR3 nucleotide sequence: TGTGCCAGCAGTTTAAACTCCTACAATGAGCAGTTCTTC. Translation gives CASSLNSYNEQFF.

This clonotype came up many times. DNA of the CDR3: TGTGCCAGCAGTCGAACGGGATACCCACCCATGAACACTGAAGCTTTCTTT. It encodes CASSRTGYPPMNTEAFF. V usage is TRBV7-9 and J usage is TRBJ1-1; no reliable D call. The CDR3 consists of 17 residues. V lost 6 bases, J lost 0 bases, and 20 bases lay in between. Germline-derived CDR1 and CDR2 are SEHNR and FQNEAQ (reference sequence).

V and J are TRBV20-1 and TRBJ2-7; 7 bases map to TRBD1. The V and J ends lost 1 base and 2 bases, in that order; junction bases with no gene match: 8. The CDR3 runs 15 residues. From germline, CDR1 is DFQATT and CDR2 SNEGSKA (reference sequence). The CDR3 bases are TGCAGTGCTAGAGTAGGGGGACAGCGGACCTACGAGCAGTACTTC. Translation: CSARVGGQRTYEQYF.

This clonotype was detected only a few times. The chain combines TRBV20-1 with TRBJ2-5; a possible D gene is TRBD2 (6 bases). The V and J ends lost 3 bases and 0 bases respectively, with 14 bases between them. Per the germline V gene, CDR1 is DFQATT and CDR2 is SNEGSKA (reference sequence). The CDR3 covers 15 residues. The DNA of the CDR3 is TGCAGTGCTAGCCCCACCGGAGGGGACCAAGAGACCCAGTACTTC. Residues: CSASPTGGDQETQYF.

The chain recombines TRBV30 with TRBJ2-5; D ambiguous. V shed 2 bases and J shed 1 base, with 11 bases lying between them. CDR1 is GTSNPN and CDR2 is SVGIG in the germline V gene (reference sequence). The CDR3 covers 14 residues. The CDR3 sequence: CAWSKVVFQETQYF. The CDR3 coding sequence is TGTGCCTGGAGTAAAGTGGTCTTCCAAGAGACCCAGTACTTC.

This clonotype was found many times. An end of the junction differs from the germline gene, which may be a read error. This chain uses TRBV5-5 with TRBJ1-1; D is undetermined. The CDR3 runs 13 residues. Germline V CDR1 and CDR2: SGHKS, YYEKEE (reference sequence). The CDR3: CASSFPGNPEAFF. CDR3 nucleotides: TGTGCCAGCAGCTTCCCGGGGAACCCTGAAGCTTTCTTT.

Many counts were recorded for this clonotype. The chain employs TRBV20-1 and TRBJ2-3; D unresolved. V lost 3 bases, J lost 5 bases, and 18 bases lay in between. This CDR3 comprises 15 residues. Germline V gene sequence: CDR1 DFQATT, CDR2 SNEGSKA (reference sequence). The CDR3 DNA is TGCAGTGCTAGTTCCCGGTCTGTATCGGAAGATACGCAGTATTTT. This sequence encodes CSASSRSVSEDTQYF.

In its sample, this clonotype was seen many times. The rearrangement joins TRBV7-8 to TRBJ1-5; 7 bases are shared with TRBD1. Germline values: CDR1 SGHVS, CDR2 FQNEAQ. The V gene end was trimmed by 5 bases and the J gene end by 5 bases; junction bases not matched to a gene: 9. CDR3 size: 15 residues. The CDR3 reads CASSERRTGDQPQHF. For the CDR3, the DNA is TGTGCCAGCAGCGAACGCCGGACAGGAGATCAGCCCCAGCATTTT.